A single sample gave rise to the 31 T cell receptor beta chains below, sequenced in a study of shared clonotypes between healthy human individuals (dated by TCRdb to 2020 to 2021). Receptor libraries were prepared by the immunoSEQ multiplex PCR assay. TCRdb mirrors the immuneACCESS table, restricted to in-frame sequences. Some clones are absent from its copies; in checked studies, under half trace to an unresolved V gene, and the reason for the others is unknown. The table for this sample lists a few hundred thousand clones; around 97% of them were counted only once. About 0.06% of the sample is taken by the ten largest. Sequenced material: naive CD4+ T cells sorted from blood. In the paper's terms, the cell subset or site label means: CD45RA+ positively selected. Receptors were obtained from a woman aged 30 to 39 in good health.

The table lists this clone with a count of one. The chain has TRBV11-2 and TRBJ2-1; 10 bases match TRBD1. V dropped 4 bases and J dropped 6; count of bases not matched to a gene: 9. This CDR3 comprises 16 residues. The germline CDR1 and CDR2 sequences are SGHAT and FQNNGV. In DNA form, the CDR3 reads TGTGCCAGCAGCTCACCGGGGAGGACAGGGGGCAATGAGCAGTTCTTC. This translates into CASSSPGRTGGNEQFF.

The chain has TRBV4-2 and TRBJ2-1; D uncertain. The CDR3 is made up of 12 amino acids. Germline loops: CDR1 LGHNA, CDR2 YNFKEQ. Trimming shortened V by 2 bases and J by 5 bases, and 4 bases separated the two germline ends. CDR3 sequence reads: CASSQLHNEQFF. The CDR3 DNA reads TGTGCCAGCAGCCAACTACACAATGAGCAGTTCTTC.

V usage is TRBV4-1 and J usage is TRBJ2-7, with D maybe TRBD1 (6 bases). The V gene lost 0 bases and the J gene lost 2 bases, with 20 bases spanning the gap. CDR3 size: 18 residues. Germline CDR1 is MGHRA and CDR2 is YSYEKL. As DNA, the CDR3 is TGCGCCAGCAGCCAAGATCCGTCTTCCGGGACACTCACCTACGAGCAGTACTTC. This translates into CASSQDPSSGTLTYEQYF.

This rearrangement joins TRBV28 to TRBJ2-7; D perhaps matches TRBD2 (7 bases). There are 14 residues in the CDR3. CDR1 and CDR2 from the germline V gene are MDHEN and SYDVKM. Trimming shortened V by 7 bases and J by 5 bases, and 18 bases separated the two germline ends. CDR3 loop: CASTGAAGTNEQYF. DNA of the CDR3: TGTGCCAGCACGGGGGCAGCGGGAACCAACGAGCAGTACTTC.

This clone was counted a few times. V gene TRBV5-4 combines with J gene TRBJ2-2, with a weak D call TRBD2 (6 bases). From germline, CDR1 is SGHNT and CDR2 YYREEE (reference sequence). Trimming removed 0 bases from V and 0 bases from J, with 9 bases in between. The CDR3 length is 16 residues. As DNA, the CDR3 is TGTGCCAGCAGCTTGGCTGGGACTTCGAACACCGGGGAGCTGTTTTTT. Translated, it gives CASSLAGTSNTGELFF.

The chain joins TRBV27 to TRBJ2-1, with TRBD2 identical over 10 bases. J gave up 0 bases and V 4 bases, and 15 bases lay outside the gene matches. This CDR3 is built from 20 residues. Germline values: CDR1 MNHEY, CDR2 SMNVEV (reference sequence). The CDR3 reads CASSYTGLAGVLSSYNEQFF. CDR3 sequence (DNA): TGTGCCAGCAGTTATACAGGGCTAGCGGGAGTACTAAGCTCCTACAATGAGCAGTTCTTC.

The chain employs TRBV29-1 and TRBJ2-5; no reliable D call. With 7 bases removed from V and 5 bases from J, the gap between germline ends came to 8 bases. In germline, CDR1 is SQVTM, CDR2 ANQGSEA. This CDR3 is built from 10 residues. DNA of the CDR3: TGCAGCGCTCAAACCGAGACCCAGTACTTC. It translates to CSAQTETQYF.

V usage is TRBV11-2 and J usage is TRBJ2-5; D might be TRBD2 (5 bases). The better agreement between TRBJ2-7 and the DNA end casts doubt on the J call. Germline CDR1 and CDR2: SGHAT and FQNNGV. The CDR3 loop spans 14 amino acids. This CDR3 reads CASSRRLGADEQYF. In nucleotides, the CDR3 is TGTGCCAGCAGCCGCAGGTTGGGAGCCGACGAGCAGTACTTC.

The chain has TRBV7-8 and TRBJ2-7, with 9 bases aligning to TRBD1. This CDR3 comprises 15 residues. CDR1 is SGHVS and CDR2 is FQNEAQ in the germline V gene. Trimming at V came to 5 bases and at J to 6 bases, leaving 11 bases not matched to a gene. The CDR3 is CASSKYRDRAGEQYF. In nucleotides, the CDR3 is TGTGCCAGCAGCAAGTACCGGGACAGGGCTGGCGAGCAGTACTTC.

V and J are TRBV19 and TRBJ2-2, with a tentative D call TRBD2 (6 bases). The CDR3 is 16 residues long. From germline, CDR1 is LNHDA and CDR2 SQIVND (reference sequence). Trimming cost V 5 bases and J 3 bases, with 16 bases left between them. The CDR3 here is CASSPLGRGDTGELFF. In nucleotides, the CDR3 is TGTGCCAGTAGTCCCCTCGGGCGGGGTGACACCGGGGAGCTGTTTTTT.

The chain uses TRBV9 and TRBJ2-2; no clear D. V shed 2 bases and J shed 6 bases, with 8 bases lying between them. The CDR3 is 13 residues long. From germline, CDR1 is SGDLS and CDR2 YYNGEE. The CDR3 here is CASSVSLPGELFF. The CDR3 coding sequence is TGTGCCAGCAGCGTTTCGCTGCCCGGGGAGCTGTTTTTT. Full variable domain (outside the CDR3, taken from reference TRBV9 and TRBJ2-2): DSGVTQTPKHLITATGQRVTLRCSPRSGDLSVYWYQQSLDQGLQFLIQYYNGEERAKGNILERFSAQQFPDLHSELNLSSLELGDSALYFCASSVSLPGELFFGEGSRLTVL.

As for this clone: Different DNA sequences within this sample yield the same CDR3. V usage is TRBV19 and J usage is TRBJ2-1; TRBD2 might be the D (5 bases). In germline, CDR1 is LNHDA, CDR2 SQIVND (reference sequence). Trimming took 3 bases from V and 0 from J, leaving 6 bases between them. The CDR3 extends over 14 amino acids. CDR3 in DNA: TGTGCCAGTAGTATGGGGAGCTCCTACAATGAGCAGTTCTTC. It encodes CASSMGSSYNEQFF.

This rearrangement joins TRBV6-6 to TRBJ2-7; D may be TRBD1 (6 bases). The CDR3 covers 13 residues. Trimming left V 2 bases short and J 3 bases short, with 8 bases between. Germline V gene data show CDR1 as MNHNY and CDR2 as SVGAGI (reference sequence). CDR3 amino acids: CASSYGQSYEQYF. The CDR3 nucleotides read TGTGCCAGCAGTTACGGACAGAGCTACGAGCAGTACTTC.

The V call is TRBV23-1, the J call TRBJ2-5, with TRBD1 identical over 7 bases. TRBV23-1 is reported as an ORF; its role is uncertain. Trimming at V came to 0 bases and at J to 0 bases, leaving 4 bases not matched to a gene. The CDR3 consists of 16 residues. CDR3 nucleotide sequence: TGCGCCAGCAGTCAATCAGGGGGCAGGGACCAAGAGACCCAGTACTTC. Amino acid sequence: CASSQSGGRDQETQYF.

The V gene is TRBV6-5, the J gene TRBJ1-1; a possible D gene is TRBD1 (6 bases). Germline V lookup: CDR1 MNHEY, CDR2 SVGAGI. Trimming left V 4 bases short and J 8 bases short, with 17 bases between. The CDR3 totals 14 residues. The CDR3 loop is CASSLYEGEFEAFF. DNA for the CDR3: TGTGCCAGCAGTTTATACGAGGGGGAGTTCGAAGCTTTCTTT.

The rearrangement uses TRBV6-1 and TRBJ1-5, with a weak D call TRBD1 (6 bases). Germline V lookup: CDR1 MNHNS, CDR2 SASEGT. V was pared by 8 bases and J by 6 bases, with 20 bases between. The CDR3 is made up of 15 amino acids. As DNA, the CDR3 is TGTGCCAGCTCAACGGTTAAGGGGGTCAGTCAGCCCCAGCATTTT. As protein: CASSTVKGVSQPQHF.

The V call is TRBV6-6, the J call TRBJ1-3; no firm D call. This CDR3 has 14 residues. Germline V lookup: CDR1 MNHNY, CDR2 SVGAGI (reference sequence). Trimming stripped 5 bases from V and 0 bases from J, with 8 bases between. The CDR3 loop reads CASSPSISGNTIYF. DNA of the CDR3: TGTGCCAGCAGTCCGTCGATCTCTGGAAACACCATATATTTT.

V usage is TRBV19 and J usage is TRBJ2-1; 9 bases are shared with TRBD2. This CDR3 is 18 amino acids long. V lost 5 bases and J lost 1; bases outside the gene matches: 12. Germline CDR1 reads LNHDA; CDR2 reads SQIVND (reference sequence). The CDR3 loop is CASSPTGNLAGSYNEQFF. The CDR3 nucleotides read TGTGCCAGTAGTCCGACAGGGAACCTAGCGGGGTCCTACAATGAGCAGTTCTTC.

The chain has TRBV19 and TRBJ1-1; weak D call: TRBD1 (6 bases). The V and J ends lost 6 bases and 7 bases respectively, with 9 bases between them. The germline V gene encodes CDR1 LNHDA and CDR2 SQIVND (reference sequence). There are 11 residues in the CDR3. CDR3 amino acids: CASRQGGEAFF. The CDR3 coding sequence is TGTGCCAGTAGACAAGGGGGTGAAGCTTTCTTT. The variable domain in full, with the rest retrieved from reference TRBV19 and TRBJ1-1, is DGGITQSPKYLFRKEGQNVTLSCEQNLNHDAMYWYRQDPGQGLRLIYYSQIVNDFQKGDIAEGYSVSREKKESFPLTVTSAQKNPTAFYLCASRQGGEAFFGQGTRLTVV.

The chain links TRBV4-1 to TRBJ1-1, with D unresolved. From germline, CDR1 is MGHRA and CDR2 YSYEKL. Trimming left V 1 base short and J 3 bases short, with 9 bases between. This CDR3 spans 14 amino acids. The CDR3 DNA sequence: TGCGCCAGCAGCCAAGCCCCCCGGTACACTGAAGCTTTCTTT. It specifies CASSQAPRYTEAFF.

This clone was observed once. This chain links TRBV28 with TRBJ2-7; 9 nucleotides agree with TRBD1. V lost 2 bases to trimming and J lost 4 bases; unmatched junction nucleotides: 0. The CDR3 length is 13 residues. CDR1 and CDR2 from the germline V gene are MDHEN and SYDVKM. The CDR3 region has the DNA TGTGCCAGCAGTTTAGGGACAGGGTACGAGCAGTACTTC. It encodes CASSLGTGYEQYF.

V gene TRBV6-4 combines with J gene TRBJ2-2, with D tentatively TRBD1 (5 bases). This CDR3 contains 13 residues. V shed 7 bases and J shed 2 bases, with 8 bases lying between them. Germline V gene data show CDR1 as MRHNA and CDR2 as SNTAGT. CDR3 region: CASKDRNTGELFF. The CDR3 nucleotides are TGTGCCAGCAAAGACAGAAACACCGGGGAGCTGTTTTTT.

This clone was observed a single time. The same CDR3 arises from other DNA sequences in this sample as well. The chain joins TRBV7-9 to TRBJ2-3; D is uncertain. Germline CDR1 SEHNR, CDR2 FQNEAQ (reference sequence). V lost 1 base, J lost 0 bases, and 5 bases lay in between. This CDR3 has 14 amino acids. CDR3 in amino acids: CASSLDRSTDTQYF. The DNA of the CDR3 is TGTGCCAGCAGCTTAGACCGAAGCACAGATACGCAGTATTTT.

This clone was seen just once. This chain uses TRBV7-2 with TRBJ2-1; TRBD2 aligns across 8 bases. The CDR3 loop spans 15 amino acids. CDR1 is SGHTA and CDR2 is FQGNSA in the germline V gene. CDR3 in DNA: TGTGCTACCAAGGCCCTGGCGGGAGGCTACAATGAGCAGTTCTTC. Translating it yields CATKALAGGYNEQFF. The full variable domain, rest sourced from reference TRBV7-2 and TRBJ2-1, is GAGVSQSPSNKVTEKGKDVELRCDPISGHTALYWYRQSLGQGLEFLIYFQGNSAPDKSGLPSDRFSAERTGGSVSTLTIQRTQQEDSAVYLCATKALAGGYNEQFFGPGTRLTVL.

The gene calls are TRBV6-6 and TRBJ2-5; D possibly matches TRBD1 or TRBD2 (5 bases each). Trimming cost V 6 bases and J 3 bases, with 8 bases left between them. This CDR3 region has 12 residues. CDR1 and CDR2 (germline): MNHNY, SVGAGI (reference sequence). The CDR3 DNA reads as TGTGCCAGCAGACTAGGGGAAGAGACCCAGTACTTC. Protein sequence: CASRLGEETQYF.

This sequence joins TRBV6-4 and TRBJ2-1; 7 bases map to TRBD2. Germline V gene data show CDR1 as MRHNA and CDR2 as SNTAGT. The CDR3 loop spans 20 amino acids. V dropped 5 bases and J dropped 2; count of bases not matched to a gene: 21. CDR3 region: CASSKMGGAGSRLAYNEQFF. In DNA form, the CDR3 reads TGTGCCAGCAGTAAAATGGGAGGGGCAGGGTCGCGCCTTGCCTACAATGAGCAGTTCTTC.

The DNA for the CDR3 is TGTGCCAGCAGTAGCGGACAGGGGCCAGCTGCTAACTATGGCTACACCTTC. Translated: CASSSGQGPAANYGYTF. This rearrangement joins TRBV28 to TRBJ1-2, with 9 bases aligning to TRBD1. The CDR3 length is 17 residues. Trimming removed 5 bases from V and 0 bases from J; junction bases left unmatched: 10. Germline V CDR1 and CDR2: MDHEN, SYDVKM.

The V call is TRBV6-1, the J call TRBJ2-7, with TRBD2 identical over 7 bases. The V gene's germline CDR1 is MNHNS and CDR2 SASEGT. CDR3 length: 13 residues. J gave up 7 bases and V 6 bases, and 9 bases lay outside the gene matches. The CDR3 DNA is TGTGCCAGCAGGGCTAGCGGCCTAATTGAGCAGTACTTC. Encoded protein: CASRASGLIEQYF.

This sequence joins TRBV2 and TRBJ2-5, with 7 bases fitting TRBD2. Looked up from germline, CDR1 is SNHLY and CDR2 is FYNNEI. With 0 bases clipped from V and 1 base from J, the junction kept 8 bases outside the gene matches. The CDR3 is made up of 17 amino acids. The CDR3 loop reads CASSEAQYSGIQETQYF. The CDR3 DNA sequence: TGTGCCAGCAGTGAAGCCCAGTACAGCGGGATCCAAGAGACCCAGTACTTC.

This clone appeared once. The CDR3: CSVGTGTNDIQYF. The CDR3 nucleotides read TGCAGCGTCGGGACAGGGACTAATGACATTCAGTACTTC. V and J are TRBV29-1 and TRBJ2-4; 9 bases align to TRBD1. J gave up 8 bases and V 6 bases, and 8 bases lay outside the gene matches. The CDR3 loop spans 13 amino acids. The V gene's germline CDR1 is SQVTM and CDR2 ANQGSEA.

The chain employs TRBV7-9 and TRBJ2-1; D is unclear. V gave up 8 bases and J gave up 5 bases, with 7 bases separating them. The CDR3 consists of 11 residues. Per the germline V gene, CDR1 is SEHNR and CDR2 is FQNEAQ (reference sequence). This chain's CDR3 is CASALDNEQFF. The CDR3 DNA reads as TGTGCCAGCGCCTTGGACAATGAGCAGTTCTTC. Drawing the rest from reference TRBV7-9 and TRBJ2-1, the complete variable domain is DTGVSQNPRHKITKRGQNVTFRCDPISEHNRLYWYRQTLGQGPEFLTYFQNEAQLEKSRLLSDRFSAERPKGSFSTLEIQRTEQGDSAMYLCASALDNEQFFGPGTRLTVL.